This T cell receptor beta chain was captured by sequencing in a study of cytomegalovirus exposure and HLA in healthy donors. General study results and limits: There were around 160 TCR beta chains listed as cytomegalovirus-associated.

As regards this clone: The antigen is undetermined.

Data came from immunoSEQ multiplex PCR; TCRdb stores just in-frame clones and leaves some out. Of around 150,000 clones in the sample, around four fifths were seen once. Trimming cost V 4 bases and J 9 bases; bases outside gene matches: 9. Germline V gene data show CDR1 as SGHNT and CDR2 as YYREEE (reference sequence). The length of the CDR3 is 15 residues. The chain couples TRBV5-4 to TRBJ2-1; 11 bases map to TRBD1. The material sequenced was PBMCs. The receptor was isolated from a man aged 25-40 years in good health and CMV-seropositive. DNA for the CDR3: TGTGCCAGCAGCCCCAGGACAGGGGGCTCGGGTGAGCAGTTCTTC. The encoded protein is CASSPRTGGSGEQFF. The complete variable domain, with remaining parts taken from reference TRBV5-4 and TRBJ2-1, reads ETGVTQSPTHLIKTRGQQVTLRCSSQSGHNTVSWYQQALGQGPQFIFQYYREEENGRGNFPPRFSGLQFPNYSSELNVNALELDDSALYLCASSPRTGGSGEQFFGPGTRLTVL.